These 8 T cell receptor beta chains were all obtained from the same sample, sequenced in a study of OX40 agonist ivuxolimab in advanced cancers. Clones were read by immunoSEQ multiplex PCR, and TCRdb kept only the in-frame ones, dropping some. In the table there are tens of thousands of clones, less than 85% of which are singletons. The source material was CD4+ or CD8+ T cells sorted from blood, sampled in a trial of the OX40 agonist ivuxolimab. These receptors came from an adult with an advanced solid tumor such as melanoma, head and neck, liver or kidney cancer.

CDR3 sequence: CAWGRRGYSNQPQHF. The CDR3 nucleotides read TGTGCCTGGGGGAGACGGGGGTATAGCAATCAGCCCCAGCATTTT. The J gene is TRBJ1-5, the V gene TRBV30; D perhaps matches TRBD1 (5 bases). Germline V gene sequence: CDR1 GTSNPN, CDR2 SVGIG (reference sequence). CDR3 size: 15 residues. Deletions cut 5 bases from V and 0 bases from J, with 14 bases between.

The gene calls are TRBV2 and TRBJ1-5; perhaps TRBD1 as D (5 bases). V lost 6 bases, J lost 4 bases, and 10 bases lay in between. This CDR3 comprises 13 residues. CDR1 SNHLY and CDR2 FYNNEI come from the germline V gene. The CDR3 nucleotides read TGTGCCAGCAGGAGGGACGGGAATCAGCCCCAGCATTTT. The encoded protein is CASRRDGNQPQHF.

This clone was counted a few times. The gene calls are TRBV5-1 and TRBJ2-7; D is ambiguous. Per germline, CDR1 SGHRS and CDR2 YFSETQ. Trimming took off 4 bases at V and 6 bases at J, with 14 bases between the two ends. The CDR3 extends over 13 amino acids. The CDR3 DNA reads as TGCGCCAGCAGCCTGGGCCAGGCTGGCGAGCAGTACTTC. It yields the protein CASSLGQAGEQYF.

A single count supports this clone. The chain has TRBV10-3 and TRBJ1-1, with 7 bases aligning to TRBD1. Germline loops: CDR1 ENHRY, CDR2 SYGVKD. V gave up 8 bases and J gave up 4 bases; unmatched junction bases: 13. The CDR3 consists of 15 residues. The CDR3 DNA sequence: TGTGCCATCGGGCGGGGGACAGTTAGCCTCACTGAAGCTTTCTTT. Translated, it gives CAIGRGTVSLTEAFF.

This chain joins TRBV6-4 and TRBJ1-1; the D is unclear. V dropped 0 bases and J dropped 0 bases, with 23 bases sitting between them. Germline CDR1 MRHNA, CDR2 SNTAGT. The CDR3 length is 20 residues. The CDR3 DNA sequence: TGTGCCAGCAGTGACTCCTCTCCTTCCTTACCGAAAAAGATGAACACTGAAGCTTTCTTT. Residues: CASSDSSPSLPKKMNTEAFF.

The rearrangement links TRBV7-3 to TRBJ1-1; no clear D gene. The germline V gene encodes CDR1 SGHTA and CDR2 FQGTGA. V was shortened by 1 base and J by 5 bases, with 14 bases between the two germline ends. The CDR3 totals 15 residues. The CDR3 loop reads CASSLSGRAETEAFF. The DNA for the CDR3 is TGTGCCAGCAGCTTAAGTGGGCGGGCGGAGACTGAAGCTTTCTTT. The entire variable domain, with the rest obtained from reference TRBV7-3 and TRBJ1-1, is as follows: GAGVSQTPSNKVTEKGKYVELRCDPISGHTALYWYRQSLGQGPEFLIYFQGTGAADDSGLPNDRFFAVRPEGSVSTLKIQRTERGDSAVYLCASSLSGRAETEAFFGQGTRLTVV.

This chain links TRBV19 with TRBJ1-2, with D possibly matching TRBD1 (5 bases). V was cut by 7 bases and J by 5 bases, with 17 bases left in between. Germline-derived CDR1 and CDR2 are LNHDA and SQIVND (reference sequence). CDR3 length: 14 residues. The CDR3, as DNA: TGTGCCAGTAAGAACTTGGGGACGGATTATGGCTACACCTTC. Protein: CASKNLGTDYGYTF.

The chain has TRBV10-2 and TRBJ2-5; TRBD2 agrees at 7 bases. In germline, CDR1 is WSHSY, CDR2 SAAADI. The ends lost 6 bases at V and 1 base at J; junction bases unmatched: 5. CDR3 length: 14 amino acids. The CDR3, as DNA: TGCGCCAGCAGGGGCCCTAGCGGCCAAGAGACCCAGTACTTC. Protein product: CASRGPSGQETQYF.